Each of the 30 T cell receptor beta chains below was sequenced from the same sample in a study of OX40 agonist ivuxolimab in advanced cancers. Measured with immunoSEQ multiplex PCR; TCRdb has only the in-frame clones, and not every one. The table records 65,000 to 85,000 clones, about 86% of them present only once. The sample consisted of CD4+ or CD8+ T cells sorted from blood, taken in a trial of the OX40 agonist ivuxolimab. The source is an adult with an advanced solid tumor such as melanoma, head and neck, liver or kidney cancer.

V usage is TRBV7-9 and J usage is TRBJ2-1; D might be TRBD2 (7 bases). This CDR3 region has 17 residues. Germline V gives CDR1 SEHNR, CDR2 FQNEAQ (reference sequence). V was pared by 0 bases and J by 7 bases, with 19 bases between. The CDR3 DNA sequence: TGTGCCAGCAGCTTAGCCCCGGGGGGCTCGGGGAATAATGAGCAGTTCTTC. It is translated as CASSLAPGGSGNNEQFF.

The CDR3: CASSLRVAAGDTQYF. The CDR3 nucleotides are TGCGCCAGCAGCTTGAGGGTTGCCGCTGGAGATACGCAGTATTTT. The chain uses TRBV5-1 and TRBJ2-3, with D uncertain. From germline, CDR1 is SGHRS and CDR2 YFSETQ. The germline V and J ends were trimmed by 1 base and 5 bases, with 14 bases remaining between them. The CDR3 spans 15 residues.

In its sample, this clone was seen a few times. The genes are TRBV9 and TRBJ2-7; 9 bases map to TRBD1. V lost 1 base to trimming and J lost 7 bases; unmatched junction nucleotides: 9. Germline V gene data show CDR1 as SGDLS and CDR2 as YYNGEE. The CDR3 is 15 residues long. The CDR3 DNA follows: TGTGCCAGCAGCGTAAGAAGGGGACAGGGAGAAGAGCAGTACTTC. Translating it yields CASSVRRGQGEEQYF.

This clone is a singleton in its sample. The rearrangement joins TRBV30 to TRBJ1-2, with TRBD1 identical over 7 bases. Germline loops: CDR1 GTSNPN, CDR2 SVGIG (reference sequence). With 1 base clipped from V and 6 bases from J, the junction kept 11 bases outside the gene matches. This CDR3 has 15 residues. CDR3 amino acids: CAWSAGAGGTHGYTF. The CDR3 DNA reads as TGTGCCTGGAGTGCGGGAGCAGGGGGAACCCATGGCTACACCTTC.

In the case of this clone: Other DNA sequences of this sample code for an identical CDR3. The rearrangement joins TRBV7-2 to TRBJ2-3; 10 nucleotides agree with TRBD2. This CDR3 has 14 residues. Germline lookup yields CDR1 SGHTA and CDR2 FQGNSA. The V and J ends lost 1 base and 5 bases, in that order; junction bases with no gene match: 0. CDR3 nucleotides: TGTGCCAGCAGCTTAGGGACTAGCGGAGATACGCAGTATTTT. Encoded protein: CASSLGTSGDTQYF. The whole variable domain, remainder taken from reference TRBV7-2 and TRBJ2-3, is GAGVSQSPSNKVTEKGKDVELRCDPISGHTALYWYRQSLGQGLEFLIYFQGNSAPDKSGLPSDRFSAERTGGSVSTLTIQRTQQEDSAVYLCASSLGTSGDTQYFGPGTRLTVL.

The V gene is TRBV6-1, the J gene TRBJ2-5; a possible D gene is TRBD1 (6 bases). Deletions cut 8 bases from V and 3 bases from J, with 13 bases between. CDR3 length: 13 amino acids. The germline V gene has CDR1 MNHNS and CDR2 SASEGT. The CDR3 sequence is CASQGSTKETQYF. The CDR3 DNA reads as TGTGCCAGCCAGGGGAGTACCAAAGAGACCCAGTACTTC.

This rearrangement joins TRBV7-2 to TRBJ2-1, with 8 bases that match TRBD1. The ends lost 2 bases at V and 14 bases at J; junction bases unmatched: 2. This CDR3 contains 11 residues. The germline V gene has CDR1 SGHTA and CDR2 FQGNSA. The CDR3 loop reads CASSLKGQEFF. The CDR3 DNA sequence: TGTGCCAGCAGCTTAAAGGGACAGGAGTTCTTC.

The chain is built from TRBV10-2 and TRBJ2-7, with 7 bases that match TRBD2. J was trimmed by 3 bases and V by 7 bases; bases with no gene match: 12. The CDR3 totals 15 residues. CDR1 WSHSY and CDR2 SAAADI come from the germline V gene. The CDR3 DNA reads as TGCGCCAGCACCGAGTTTGGGGCGGGAGTCTACGAGCAGTACTTC. Translating gives CASTEFGAGVYEQYF.

This clone was counted once. The chain uses TRBV29-1 and TRBJ2-1, with 7 bases fitting TRBD2. The germline gives CDR1 SQVTM, CDR2 ANQGSEA. The V segment lost 5 bases and the J segment 5 bases; nucleotides outside the gene matches: 9. This CDR3 spans 14 amino acids. DNA of the CDR3: TGCAGCGTTAGCTCGGCTAGCGGTAACAATGAGCAGTTCTTC. Translating it yields CSVSSASGNNEQFF.

The chain uses TRBV2 and TRBJ1-6; no clear D. CDR1 and CDR2 from the germline V gene are SNHLY and FYNNEI. The CDR3 sequence is 13 residues long. Deletions cut 9 bases from V and 4 bases from J, with 10 bases between. CDR3 in amino acids: CASTGNYNSPLHF. As DNA, the CDR3 is TGTGCCAGTACCGGGAATTATAATTCACCCCTCCACTTT.

The chain combines TRBV18 with TRBJ2-5, with a possible D match to TRBD1 (6 bases). The CDR3 is 15 amino acids. V lost 4 bases, J lost 7 bases, and 19 bases lay in between. Germline V gives CDR1 KGHSH, CDR2 LQKENI. DNA of the CDR3: TGTGCCAGCTCACTGGGGGCATCTAGCATTAGGACCCAGTACTTC. The encoded protein is CASSLGASSIRTQYF.

J is TRBJ2-5 and V is TRBV30; D may be TRBD1 (7 bases). This CDR3 comprises 13 residues. From germline, CDR1 is GTSNPN and CDR2 SVGIG (reference sequence). Between the trimmed V and J ends, which lost 5 bases and 1 base, there was a span of 11 bases. The CDR3 is CAWAGGGQETQYF. CDR3 DNA sequence: TGTGCCTGGGCAGGGGGAGGCCAAGAGACCCAGTACTTC.

The CDR3 nucleotides are TGTGCCAGCAGCTTAGATGTAAGACATGAAGCTTTCTTT. Protein product: CASSLDVRHEAFF. The chain recombines TRBV7-2 with TRBJ1-1; D remains unclear. The CDR3 totals 13 residues. V was trimmed by 1 base and J by 7 bases, leaving 10 bases between them. In germline, CDR1 is SGHTA, CDR2 FQGNSA.

The rearrangement uses TRBV6-1 and TRBJ1-1; TRBD1 matches at 9 bases. With V trimmed by 2 bases and J by 6 bases, 13 bases remained unmatched. Per germline, CDR1 MNHNS and CDR2 SASEGT. The CDR3 has 17 amino acids. CDR3 protein: CASSELILWTGASEAFF. The CDR3 bases are TGTGCCAGCAGTGAACTGATATTGTGGACAGGGGCCTCTGAAGCTTTCTTT.

The V call is TRBV5-4, the J call TRBJ2-4, with 11 positions matching TRBD1. This CDR3 spans 15 amino acids. Germline V gene lookup returns CDR1 SGHNT and CDR2 YYREEE (reference sequence). Trimming at V came to 4 bases and at J to 3 bases, leaving 3 bases not matched to a gene. The CDR3 sequence is CASSGTGGSKNIQYF. CDR3 DNA sequence: TGTGCCAGCAGCGGGACAGGGGGAAGCAAAAACATTCAGTACTTC. The complete variable domain, with remaining parts taken from reference TRBV5-4 and TRBJ2-4, reads ETGVTQSPTHLIKTRGQQVTLRCSSQSGHNTVSWYQQALGQGPQFIFQYYREEENGRGNFPPRFSGLQFPNYSSELNVNALELDDSALYLCASSGTGGSKNIQYFGAGTRLSVL.

This clone was seen only a few times. This rearrangement joins TRBV4-3 to TRBJ1-2, with TRBD1 matching over 9 bases. Per the germline V gene, CDR1 is LGHNA and CDR2 is YSLEER. V gave up 4 bases and J gave up 3 bases; unmatched junction bases: 3. This CDR3 spans 14 amino acids. The CDR3 coding sequence is TGCGCCAGCAGCCCCCGACAGGGGGACTATGGCTACACCTTC. Translated, it gives CASSPRQGDYGYTF.

V and J are TRBV19 and TRBJ1-1, with D possibly matching TRBD1 (5 bases). This CDR3 region has 16 residues. CDR1 LNHDA and CDR2 SQIVND come from the germline V gene (reference sequence). Trimming stripped 2 bases from V and 2 bases from J, with 15 bases between. CDR3: CASSILTGTANTEAFF. The CDR3 DNA is TGTGCCAGTAGTATACTAACCGGGACGGCAAACACTGAAGCTTTCTTT.

V usage is TRBV5-6 and J usage is TRBJ1-1; D gene uncertain. This CDR3 region has 16 residues. CDR1 is SGHDT, CDR2 YYEEEE, per germline. Between the trimmed V and J ends, which lost 1 base and 1 base, there was a span of 14 bases. CDR3: CASSLLLRDRNTEAFF. As DNA, the CDR3 is TGTGCCAGCAGCTTGTTACTAAGGGATCGGAACACTGAAGCTTTCTTT.

CDR3 amino acids: CASSPSSGGTTDTQYF. DNA of the CDR3: TGTGCCAGCAGCCCCTCTAGCGGGGGGACTACAGATACGCAGTATTTT. This sequence joins TRBV6-4 and TRBJ2-3; 11 bases fit TRBD2. V trimming: 6 bases; J trimming: 3 bases; junction bases outside the gene matches: 8. This CDR3 has 16 amino acids. CDR1 MRHNA and CDR2 SNTAGT come from the germline V gene.

In its sample, this clone was seen a few times. This rearrangement joins TRBV5-8 to TRBJ2-2; 8 bases are shared with TRBD1. Trimming at V came to 4 bases and at J to 8 bases, leaving 10 bases not matched to a gene. CDR3 length: 15 residues. CDR1 and CDR2 (germline): SGHTS, YDEGEE. The CDR3 reads CASSLGQGFSGELFF. CDR3 DNA sequence: TGTGCCAGCAGCCTTGGACAGGGTTTTTCGGGGGAGCTGTTTTTT.

The rearrangement links TRBV27 to TRBJ1-4; the match to TRBD1 covers 8 bases. CDR3 length equals 16 residues. Looked up from germline, CDR1 is MNHEY and CDR2 is SMNVEV (reference sequence). V dropped 3 bases and J dropped 5; count of bases not matched to a gene: 8. The CDR3 sequence: CASSFRQGLSNEKLFF. The CDR3 coding sequence is TGTGCCAGCAGTTTCCGACAGGGGCTTTCGAATGAAAAACTGTTTTTT.

The genes are TRBV11-2 and TRBJ1-1; D is unclear. V lost 5 bases, J lost 0 bases, and 13 bases lay in between. The CDR3 sequence is 15 residues long. CDR1 is SGHAT, CDR2 FQNNGV, per germline. The CDR3 bases are TGTGCCAGCAGCGCGTCGAGACGGCTGAACACTGAAGCTTTCTTT. Encoded protein: CASSASRRLNTEAFF.

The rearrangement links TRBV6-6 to TRBJ1-5; 7 bases match TRBD1. Looked up from germline, CDR1 is MNHNY and CDR2 is SVGAGI (reference sequence). Trimming took 8 bases from V and 5 from J; bases not matched to a gene: 9. The CDR3 runs 14 residues. CDR3: CASGSRDRDQPQHF. The CDR3 bases are TGTGCCAGCGGAAGTCGGGACAGAGATCAGCCCCAGCATTTT.

V usage is TRBV4-3 and J usage is TRBJ2-3; TRBD2 matches at 9 bases. The CDR3 loop spans 18 amino acids. V was clipped by 2 bases and J by 6 bases; unmatched bases: 15. CDR1 is LGHNA and CDR2 is YSLEER in the germline V gene. The CDR3 nucleotides read TGCGCCAGCAGCCAATTAGCCCCTGCTAGCGGGACGTTCGATACGCAGTATTTT. It is translated as CASSQLAPASGTFDTQYF.

V gene TRBV19 combines with J gene TRBJ2-7; TRBD1 is a possible D gene (7 bases). Looked up from germline, CDR1 is LNHDA and CDR2 is SQIVND (reference sequence). This CDR3 has 16 amino acids. V was trimmed by 5 bases and J by 2 bases, leaving 19 bases between them. The DNA of the CDR3 is TGTGCCAGTAGTCCGTGGGCGGGACAGCTTCCCTACGAGCAGTACTTC. Translated: CASSPWAGQLPYEQYF.

This chain uses TRBV27 with TRBJ2-7; D is uncertain. Looked up from germline, CDR1 is MNHEY and CDR2 is SMNVEV (reference sequence). The CDR3 has 12 amino acids. Trimming shortened V by 1 base and J by 6 bases, and 7 bases separated the two germline ends. The CDR3 region is CASSLLGSEQYF. In nucleotides, the CDR3 is TGTGCCAGCAGTTTATTAGGAAGCGAGCAGTACTTC.

In its sample, this clone was seen a few times. The chain combines TRBV20-1 with TRBJ1-1; D call uncertain. In germline, CDR1 is DFQATT, CDR2 SNEGSKA (reference sequence). Deletions cut 3 bases from V and 3 bases from J, with 5 bases between. The CDR3 extends over 11 amino acids. CDR3 protein: CSASLDTEAFF. CDR3 coding DNA: TGCAGTGCTAGTCTGGACACTGAAGCTTTCTTT.

The rearrangement uses TRBV6-6 and TRBJ1-1, with D unresolved. This CDR3 is built from 14 residues. Per germline, CDR1 MNHNY and CDR2 SVGAGI (reference sequence). V lost 0 bases to trimming and J lost 3 bases, with 8 bases between them. This CDR3 reads CASSYSPGDTEAFF. As DNA, the CDR3 is TGTGCCAGCAGTTACTCGCCGGGAGACACTGAAGCTTTCTTT.

The rearrangement joins TRBV6-4 to TRBJ2-3, with 10 positions matching TRBD1. Per germline, CDR1 MRHNA and CDR2 SNTAGT. After removal of 6 bases from V and 1 base from J, the junction contained 16 bases not matched to a gene. The length of the CDR3 is 19 residues. CDR3 residues: CASSGGHLGTGVRTDTQYF. CDR3 in DNA: TGTGCCAGCAGCGGGGGGCACCTTGGGACAGGGGTTCGCACAGATACGCAGTATTTT.

As concerns this clone: An end of the junction does not agree with germline; a read error may underlie this. This sequence joins TRBV7-9 and TRBJ2-7, with 8 bases lining up with TRBD1. The length of the CDR3 is 16 residues. Germline CDR1 SEHNR, CDR2 FQNEAQ (reference sequence). The CDR3, as DNA: TGTGCCAGCAGTTTAGTCCGGGGACAGGCCCACTACGAGCAGTACTTC. It encodes CASSLVRGQAHYEQYF.